The sequence of this T cell receptor (beta chain) was determined in a study of CD8 T cells in ankylosing spondylitis. Study outcomes and limitations: What seemed typical of ankylosing spondylitis blood was a TCR beta motif built from eight highly homologous variants. Disease-linked clones were found to be CD8+ and relatively rare in peripheral blood. It was reported that disease-linked clones were significantly enriched in matched ankylosing spondylitis synovial fluid.

Trimming removed 6 bases from V and 4 bases from J, with 15 bases in between. CDR3 length: 14 amino acids. TCRdb analysed the 5' RACE reads with MiXCR anew, one entry per CDR3 protein. The sample includes around 300,000 distinct CDR3 sequences, 20% to 25% of them seen just once. The sample holds a few counts of this clonotype. Antigen unknown. The receptor was isolated from a female donor with ankylosing spondylitis or in good health (not recorded which). Sequenced: blood, either unsorted or a sorted T cell fraction (not recorded which). This chain uses TRBV12-3 or TRBV12-4 with TRBJ1-1, with D possibly being TRBD1 (6 bases). In DNA, the CDR3 is TGTGCCAGCAGATATAACAGGGTAGGCACTGAAGCTTTCTTT. This sequence encodes CASRYNRVGTEAFF.